This T cell receptor beta chain was obtained from a study of control samples from healthy donors and cancer patients. TCRdb's copy holds only in-frame clones and misses some; the assay was immunoSEQ multiplex PCR. The sample lists over 120,000 clones; 75% to 95% were seen once. This CDR3 has 15 residues. V lost 5 bases to trimming and J lost 0 bases, with 10 bases between them. The V gene's germline CDR1 is MDHEN and CDR2 SYDVKM. This receptor was obtained from a man in his thirties or forties in good health. This rearrangement joins TRBV28 to TRBJ1-4; no firm D call. Input material: blood. In DNA form, the CDR3 reads TGTGCCAGCAGTCCCACCAGCGCAACTAATGAAAAACTGTTTTTT. It encodes CASSPTSATNEKLFF.